This T cell receptor (beta chain) was identified in a study of cytomegalovirus exposure and HLA in healthy donors. This clone was detected once. V trimming: 4 bases; J trimming: 5 bases; junction bases outside the gene matches: 3. CDR1 is SGHRS and CDR2 is YFSETQ in the germline V gene. The CDR3 loop spans 16 amino acids. PCR was performed using 60 Vbeta and 13 Jbeta primers. TCRdb's table, derived via immunoSEQ multiplex PCR, lists solely in-frame clones and lacks some. This sample has some 150,000 clones; roughly 78% occur once, and the top ten carry under 2.5%. The specimen was PBMCs. The rearrangement links TRBV5-1 to TRBJ2-2, with 15 bases matching TRBD2. The TCR was taken from a man aged 30-40 years in good health and CMV-seronegative. The CDR3 is CASSGGLAGGTGELFF. In nucleotides, the CDR3 is TGCGCCAGCAGCGGGGGACTAGCGGGAGGAACCGGGGAGCTGTTTTTT. Together with reference TRBV5-1 and TRBJ2-2, the CDR3 gives the full variable domain: KAGVTQTPRYLIKTRGQQVTLSCSPISGHRSVSWYQQTPGQGLQFLFEYFSETQRNKGNFPGRFSGRQFSNSRSEMNVSTLELGDSALYLCASSGGLAGGTGELFFGEGSRLTVL.